What follows are 13 T cell receptor beta chains derived from one specimen sequenced in a study of cytomegalovirus exposure and HLA in healthy donors. Both 60 Vbeta primers and 13 Jbeta primers went into the PCR. Repertoires were generated with immunoSEQ multiplex PCR, while TCRdb's copy carries only in-frame clones and drops some. This sample has around 120,000 clones, with 65% to 90% found just once. Sequencing was carried out using PBMCs. The receptors shown here come from a man aged 45-65 years in good health and CMV-seronegative.

This clone has just one count. The chain carries TRBV4-1 and TRBJ1-2; TRBD1 aligns across 9 bases. The V gene end was trimmed by 1 base and the J gene end by 1 base; junction bases not matched to a gene: 4. CDR3 size: 16 residues. CDR1 is MGHRA and CDR2 is YSYEKL in the germline V gene. The CDR3 coding sequence is TGCGCCAGCAGCCAAGTAAAGGGACAGGGTAACTATGGCTACACCTTC. This sequence encodes CASSQVKGQGNYGYTF.

In its sample, this clone was seen once. The J gene is TRBJ2-7, the V gene TRBV7-9, with 12 positions matching TRBD2. This CDR3 contains 16 residues. Losses at the gene ends were 4 bases for V and 7 bases for J; bases not matched to a gene: 11. Germline lookup yields CDR1 SEHNR and CDR2 FQNEAQ (reference sequence). The CDR3 region is CASSSTSSGGAQEQYF. The CDR3 DNA reads TGTGCCAGCAGCTCAACTTCTAGCGGGGGGGCGCAGGAGCAGTACTTC.

This clone was seen just once. V and J are TRBV4-1 and TRBJ2-7; 7 bases agree with TRBD1. V shed 4 bases and J 4 bases; nucleotides not matched to a gene: 10. The V gene's germline CDR1 is MGHRA and CDR2 YSYEKL. The CDR3 is made up of 15 amino acids. The CDR3 nucleotides read TGCGCCAGCAGCCCCATACAGGGGTTGGGGTACGAGCAGTACTTC. Translating it yields CASSPIQGLGYEQYF.

The chain couples TRBV2 to TRBJ1-2; D is uncertain. Germline CDR1 and CDR2: SNHLY and FYNNEI. The ends were cut back, 1 base at V and 0 bases at J, with 9 bases in the middle. The CDR3 spans 15 residues. The CDR3 DNA reads as TGTGCCAGCAGTGAAGTAGTTGCGGCTAACTATGGCTACACCTTC. This sequence encodes CASSEVVAANYGYTF.

Details on this clone: Germline and junction disagree at one end, which may indicate a read error. This sequence joins TRBV7-7 and TRBJ2-7; a weak D match, TRBD1 (5 bases). Germline CDR1 SSHAT, CDR2 FNYEAQ (reference sequence). The CDR3 length is 14 residues. The CDR3 sequence is CASSPMAGSYEQYF. The CDR3 DNA reads TGTGCTAGCAGCCCCATGGCAGGGTCCTACGAGCAGTACTTC.

V is TRBV19 and J is TRBJ1-1; 7 bases are a match to TRBD1. Germline assignment: CDR1 LNHDA and CDR2 SQIVND (reference sequence). The CDR3 runs 14 residues. Trimming at V came to 7 bases and at J to 0 bases, leaving 5 bases not matched to a gene. The CDR3 loop reads CASIRQGLNTEAFF. CDR3 nucleotides: TGTGCCAGTATTAGACAGGGACTGAACACTGAAGCTTTCTTT.

V usage is TRBV30 and J usage is TRBJ1-2; D is possibly TRBD1 (5 bases). Deletions cut 2 bases from V and 7 bases from J, with 17 bases between. This CDR3 region has 14 residues. The germline gives CDR1 GTSNPN, CDR2 SVGIG (reference sequence). The CDR3 region is CAWSIDLDRSGYTF. The CDR3 DNA sequence: TGTGCCTGGAGTATCGACCTAGACAGAAGTGGCTACACCTTC.

The chain carries TRBV9 and TRBJ1-5; D perhaps matches TRBD1 (6 bases). The CDR3 extends over 16 amino acids. Germline-derived CDR1 and CDR2 are SGDLS and YYNGEE. V shed 4 bases and J shed 0 bases, with 14 bases lying between them. The CDR3 reads CASSRTATNSNQPQHF. The CDR3 nucleotides read TGTGCCAGCAGCCGGACAGCTACTAATAGCAATCAGCCCCAGCATTTT.

This clone was seen a handful of times. This rearrangement joins TRBV5-1 to TRBJ1-5; D gene uncertain. V was shortened by 0 bases and J by 0 bases, with 4 bases between the two germline ends. The CDR3 loop spans 14 amino acids. The V gene's germline CDR1 is SGHRS and CDR2 YFSETQ. The CDR3 nucleotides read TGCGCCAGCAGCTTGGACGGTAGCAATCAGCCCCAGCATTTT. Translation gives CASSLDGSNQPQHF.

The rearrangement links TRBV11-2 to TRBJ2-2, with D perhaps TRBD2 (5 bases). Germline V gene lookup returns CDR1 SGHAT and CDR2 FQNNGV. V lost 1 base and J 3 bases, leaving 15 bases between the germline ends. The CDR3 sequence is 17 residues long. The CDR3 DNA reads as TGTGCCAGCAGCTTAGGCGTCCGGGATTGGGACACCGGGGAGCTGTTTTTT. Translating it yields CASSLGVRDWDTGELFF.

This clone was recorded only once. J is TRBJ2-1 and V is TRBV4-1, with D maybe TRBD2 (5 bases). This CDR3 is built from 16 residues. CDR1 is MGHRA, CDR2 YSYEKL, per germline. V shed 2 bases and J shed 1 base, with 12 bases lying between them. CDR3 region: CASSQLGKGSYNEQFF. In DNA, the CDR3 is TGCGCCAGCAGCCAACTCGGGAAGGGATCCTACAATGAGCAGTTCTTC.

The CDR3 DNA reads TGCAGCGTTGAACTTACCAGAATTGAAGCTTTCTTT. Residues: CSVELTRIEAFF. This sequence joins TRBV29-1 and TRBJ1-1, with no clear D. This CDR3 contains 12 residues. V dropped 2 bases and J dropped 7 bases, with 11 bases sitting between them. Per germline, CDR1 SQVTM and CDR2 ANQGSEA.

CDR3 in DNA: TGTGCCAGCAGCGATAGGACATCCTCCTACGAGCAGTACTTC. This gives the protein CASSDRTSSYEQYF. The rearrangement joins TRBV6-1 to TRBJ2-7; perhaps TRBD1 as D (5 bases). The germline gives CDR1 MNHNS, CDR2 SASEGT. This CDR3 is 14 amino acids long. V shed 6 bases and J shed 0 bases, with 12 bases lying between them.